This T cell receptor (beta chain) was sequenced during a study of beta chain features in type 1 diabetes. On this clone: The antigen remains unidentified.

Study findings and constraints: Shortening that was moderate but significant affected the TCRB CDR3s of Type 1 diabetes patients in all four CD4+ subsets.

With 1 base removed from V and 6 bases from J, the gap between germline ends came to 18 bases. Germline lookup yields CDR1 SGHTA and CDR2 FQGNSA. The CDR3 covers 16 residues. All sorted populations exceeded 95% purity. Every bit of the isolated RNA underwent reverse transcription, so sequencing read expressed TCRB transcripts. The assay was immunoSEQ multiplex PCR, and TCRdb's table has in-frame clones only and misses some. The sample yields 640,000 or so clones, around 15% seen once. Input material: naive CD4+ T cells from blood. The sequence came from a man younger than 30 with type 1 diabetes. The genes are TRBV7-2 and TRBJ2-5; D possibly matches TRBD1 or TRBD2 (6 bases each). CDR3 protein: CASSLDAPRGVKTQYF. The CDR3 DNA reads as TGTGCCAGCAGCTTAGACGCGCCGAGGGGGGTAAAGACCCAGTACTTC.